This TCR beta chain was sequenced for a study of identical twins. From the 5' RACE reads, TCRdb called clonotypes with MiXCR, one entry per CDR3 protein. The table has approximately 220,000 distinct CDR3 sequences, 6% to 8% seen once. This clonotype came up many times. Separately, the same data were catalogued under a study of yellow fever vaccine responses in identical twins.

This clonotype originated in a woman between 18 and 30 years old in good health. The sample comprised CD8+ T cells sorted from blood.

The CDR3 region is CASSLLGGGSEQFF. DNA for the CDR3: TGTGCCAGCAGCTTACTCGGGGGAGGTAGTGAGCAGTTCTTC. V gene TRBV7-8 combines with J gene TRBJ2-1, with a tentative D call TRBD2 (6 bases). The V and J ends lost 2 bases and 9 bases respectively, with 14 bases between them. There are 14 residues in the CDR3. Germline V CDR1 and CDR2: SGHVS, FQNEAQ. Combining the CDR3 with reference TRBV7-8 and TRBJ2-1 gives the whole variable domain GAGVSQSPRYKVAKRGQDVALRCDPISGHVSLFWYQQALGQGPEFLTYFQNEAQLDKSGLPSDRFFAERPEGSVSTLKIQRTQQEDSAVYLCASSLLGGGSEQFFGPGTRLTVL.